This TCR beta chain is drawn from a study of human CD8 memory T cell subsets. Sequencing libraries of TCR beta were made by UMI-labeled 5' RACE. In the original analysis: Functional CDR3 beta clonotypes numbered roughly 3,000 to 20,000 in each TCR beta library. Using the 5' RACE reads, TCRdb records one entry per CDR3 protein without DNA. Clone size and V and J calls follow TCRdb, not the original study. The sample data list thousands of distinct CDR3 sequences. Findings of the study overall: The study found similarly high diversity in stem-like memory and precursor exhausted T cells, unlike effector memory cells. The stem-like memory T cell repertoire shared very little with the precursor exhausted T cell repertoire.

CDR3 length: 13 amino acids. CDR1 is PRHDT and CDR2 is FYEKMQ in the germline V gene (reference sequence). In each subset, RNA was taken from duplicate vials, each of some 160,000 sorted CD8+ T cells. Notes on this clonotype: Its antigen remains unidentified.

The sequence was collected from a human donor in good health. The sample was CD8+ effector memory T cells (TEM) sorted from PBMCs. The subset was: effector memory CD8 T cells, CCR7- CD45RO+ CD95+. The chain joins TRBV13 to TRBJ2-1; without DNA, the TCRdb call of TRBD1 cannot be checked. This chain's CDR3 is CASSLEGLGEQFF. The full variable domain, rest sourced from reference TRBV13 and TRBJ2-1, is AAGVIQSPRHLIKEKRETATLKCYPIPRHDTVYWYQQGPGQDPQFLISFYEKMQSDKGSIPDRFSAQQFSDYHSELNMSSLELGDSALYFCASSLEGLGEQFFGPGTRLTVL.